The rows below give T cell receptor beta chains drawn from one sample of a study of T cell responses to AZD1222 COVID-19 vaccine. Profiling relied on immunoSEQ multiplex PCR, and the TCRdb table lists in-frame clones only, not all of them. The table includes some 200,000 clones, 93% detected once. The source material was peripheral blood, sampled 28 days after the second AZD1222 dose. The source of these receptors is an adult who received the AZD1222 COVID-19 vaccine. Each CDR3 is given with its conserved first and last residue. The D gene is left open where the match is weak. A row's size may be missing; if present it is once, few, many or a size class.

J | V | size | D | DNA | CDR3
TRBJ1-5 | TRBV2 | . | . | TGTGCCAGCACCCAACTTTATAGCAATCAGCCCCAGCATTTT | CASTQLYSNQPQHF
TRBJ2-2 | TRBV9 | . | . | TGTGCCAGCAGCGTAGAGCCCCGGCGGACTTTCGGGGAGCTGTTTTTT | CASSVEPRRTFGELFF
TRBJ1-1 | TRBV12-3/TRBV12-4 | . | . | TGTGCCAGCAGTTTTTATACCCCTGAAGCTTTCTTT | CASSFYTPEAFF
TRBJ2-1 | TRBV4-3 | . | . | TGCGCCAGCAGCCAAACAAACACTAACCCCCAGTTCTTC | CASSQTNTNPQFF
TRBJ1-2 | TRBV12-5 | . | . | TGTGCTAGTGGTTTGACTTACAACATTGGCTACACCTTC | CASGLTYNIGYTF
TRBJ2-3 | TRBV28 | once | TRBD2 | TGTGCCAGCAGCCTGGGTAGCGGGGGGCCCAGGACGCAGTATTTT | CASSLGSGGPRTQYF
TRBJ2-3 | TRBV7-2 | . | . | TGTGCCAGCAGCTTAAATGCTCGCACAGATACGCAGTATTTT | CASSLNARTDTQYF
TRBJ1-4 | TRBV7-9 | . | . | TGTGCCAGCAGCTTAAGTGAAAAACTGTTTTTT | CASSLSEKLFF
TRBJ2-5 | TRBV3-1/TRBV3-2 | once | . | TGTGCCAGCAGCCTACAGGCTCAAGAGACCCAGTACTTC | CASSLQAQETQYF
TRBJ1-5 | TRBV18 | . | TRBD1 | TGTGCCAGCTCCCCGGACAGGGTCAATCAGCCCCAGCATTTT | CASSPDRVNQPQHF
TRBJ1-3 | TRBV7-2 | . | . | TGTGCCAGCAGCTTAGAGTTCGGAAACACCATATATTTT | CASSLEFGNTIYF
TRBJ1-5 | TRBV7-9 | . | TRBD1 | TGTGCCAGCAGCCCCGGACAGGGGGTGGTTAGCAATCAGCCCCAGCATTTT | CASSPGQGVVSNQPQHF
TRBJ1-2 | TRBV24-1 | . | . | TGTGCCACCAGTGATCGGGGACGTGGTCTTAACTATGGCTACACCTTC | CATSDRGRGLNYGYTF
TRBJ1-1 | TRBV6-5 | once | . | TGTGCCAGCAGTTACGGAGGGGCCCTTGAAGCTTTCTTT | CASSYGGALEAFF
TRBJ1-5 | TRBV19 | few | . | TGTGCCAGTAGTATAGCTGAGTTCCAGCCCCAGCATTTT | CASSIAEFQPQHF
TRBJ2-6 | TRBV19 | . | . | TGTGCCAGTAGTATAAGCTCTGGGGCCAACGTCCTGACTTTC | CASSISSGANVLTF
TRBJ2-1 | TRBV19 | . | . | TGTGCCAGTAGTATACTCGGGGGAAATGAGCAGTTCTTC | CASSILGGNEQFF
TRBJ2-1 | TRBV5-1 | . | TRBD1 | TGCGCCAGCAGCTTGGGGGGACAGGGACCCTACAATGAGCAGTTCTTC | CASSLGGQGPYNEQFF
TRBJ1-4 | TRBV6-5 | . | . | TGTGCCAGCACCCTTCTGGGGGGTAATGAAAAACTGTTTTTT | CASTLLGGNEKLFF
TRBJ1-6 | TRBV27 | . | . | TGTGCCAGCAGTTTAGGGTGGATCTTTAATTCACCCCTCCACTTT | CASSLGWIFNSPLHF
TRBJ2-5 | TRBV7-8 | . | TRBD2 | TGTGCCAGCAGCTCCCAGGCTAGCGGGGTAGAGACCCAGTACTTC | CASSSQASGVETQYF
TRBJ2-2 | TRBV6-6 | . | . | TGTGCCAGCAGTTACTCGACAGCCTTAAACACCGGGGAGCTGTTTTTT | CASSYSTALNTGELFF
TRBJ1-2 | TRBV7-2 | . | TRBD1 | TGTGCCAGCAGCCCTGGCGACAGGGAGAGTGGCTACACCTTC | CASSPGDRESGYTF
TRBJ1-2 | TRBV7-9 | . | . | TGTGCCAGCAGCCTACAGGGTCCCTATGGCTACACCTTC | CASSLQGPYGYTF
TRBJ2-1 | TRBV6-2/TRBV6-3 | . | . | TGTGCCAGCAGTTTGGACGCAGGGTATGAGCAGTTCTTC | CASSLDAGYEQFF
TRBJ1-4 | TRBV6-5 | . | . | TGTGCCAGCAGTTACGACGGGACAAATGAAAAACTGTTTTTT | CASSYDGTNEKLFF
TRBJ1-6 | TRBV9 | once | . | TGTGCCAGCACCCGGGGGGTTGGGCAAGAGTCACCCCTCCACTTT | CASTRGVGQESPLHF
TRBJ2-3 | TRBV7-9 | once | . | TGTGCCAGCGGACCCCTGGGCCCAAGCACAGATACGCAGTATTTT | CASGPLGPSTDTQYF
TRBJ1-3 | TRBV7-3 | . | . | TGTGCCAGCAGCCAGACGAACACTGGAAACACCATATATTTT | CASSQTNTGNTIYF
TRBJ2-1 | TRBV6-4 | . | TRBD2 | TGTGCCAGCAGTGGAGGACTAGCGGGGGGATCTTACAATGAGCAGTTCTTC | CASSGGLAGGSYNEQFF
TRBJ2-5 | TRBV9 | . | . | TGTGCCAGCAGCGTAGGGGGTAGGGCCGGCCGAGAGACCCAGTACTTC | CASSVGGRAGRETQYF
TRBJ2-3 | TRBV7-2 | . | . | TGTGCCAGCAGCTCCCTGGTAGCAGATACGCAGTATTTT | CASSSLVADTQYF
TRBJ1-6 | TRBV7-9 | . | . | TGTGCCAGCCTAAAACAGGGTCCCGATAATTCACCCCTCCACTTT | CASLKQGPDNSPLHF
TRBJ1-5 | TRBV19 | . | TRBD1 | TGTGCCAGTAGTATGGTCCAGTCCAGGGGGCTGGATCAGCCCCAGCATTTT | CASSMVQSRGLDQPQHF
TRBJ2-1 | TRBV5-1 | . | TRBD1 | TGCGCCAGCAGCTCGGACAGGGGGCCCTACAATGAGCAGTTCTTC | CASSSDRGPYNEQFF
TRBJ2-3 | TRBV7-9 | . | . | TGTGCCAGCAGCCCATTCCAGGGTTTCGCAGATACGCAGTATTTT | CASSPFQGFADTQYF
TRBJ1-2 | TRBV14 | . | . | TGTGCCAGCAGCCTCAGGACAGCGAAACCTAACTATGGCTACACCTTC | CASSLRTAKPNYGYTF
TRBJ1-1 | TRBV5-4 | . | . | TGTGCCAGCAGCTTGGGCGCGGATATCCCGGGCACTGAAGCTTTCTTT | CASSLGADIPGTEAFF
TRBJ1-2 | TRBV6-6 | once | . | TGTGCCAGCAGTTACGGACCGAATGTCGGCTACACCTTC | CASSYGPNVGYTF
TRBJ2-7 | TRBV3-1/TRBV3-2 | . | . | TGTGCCAGCAGCCAGACCGGGACACAGTACTTC | CASSQTGTQYF
TRBJ2-6 | TRBV5-4 | once | . | TGTGCCAGCAGCTTGGCTTCAGCTGGGGCCAACGTCCTGACTTTC | CASSLASAGANVLTF
TRBJ1-6 | TRBV11-2 | . | . | TGTGCCAGCAACCTGGGCCAAGCGAATTCACCCCTCCACTTT | CASNLGQANSPLHF
TRBJ1-4 | TRBV30 | . | TRBD1 | TGTGCCTGGAGTCCCCAGACAGGGAATTATGAAAAACTGTTTTTT | CAWSPQTGNYEKLFF
TRBJ2-1 | TRBV5-1 | . | . | TGCGCCAGCAGCTTGGGGGGTGTCTACAATGAGCAGTTCTTC | CASSLGGVYNEQFF
TRBJ2-5 | TRBV9 | . | TRBD2 | TGTGCCAGCAGCGTTAGCGGGGGGGTAGAGACCCAGTACTTC | CASSVSGGVETQYF
TRBJ2-3 | TRBV10-3 | once | . | TGTGCCATGAGGGGTAGCGGCACAGATACGCAGTATTTT | CAMRGSGTDTQYF
TRBJ2-2 | TRBV29-1 | . | . | TGCAGCGTTGAAGATGGAGGGGACGGACACACCGGGGAGCTGTTTTTT | CSVEDGGDGHTGELFF
TRBJ1-6 | TRBV18 | . | TRBD1 | TGTGCCAGCTCACCATCCGGGACAGGTGGCAATTCACCCCTCCACTTT | CASSPSGTGGNSPLHF
TRBJ2-5 | TRBV18 | . | . | TGTGCCAGCTCACCCATTGGCACCGGACAGGAGACCCAGTACTTC | CASSPIGTGQETQYF
TRBJ1-6 | TRBV6-5 | . | . | TGTGCCAGCAGCCGCGCGGGGTTGGGTAATTCACCCCTCCACTTT | CASSRAGLGNSPLHF
TRBJ1-4 | TRBV6-6 | . | . | TGTGCCAGCAGTTACACAGGAGGTAATGAAAAACTGTTTTTT | CASSYTGGNEKLFF
TRBJ1-5 | TRBV7-9 | . | TRBD1 | TGTGCCAGCAGCTTAAGCAGGACAGGGGCCAATCAGCCCCAGCATTTT | CASSLSRTGANQPQHF
TRBJ1-1 | TRBV4-3 | once | . | TGCGCCAGCAGCCAATCAGCTGCCGGGTACACTGAAGCTTTCTTT | CASSQSAAGYTEAFF